These 2 T cell receptor beta chains were all obtained from the same sample, sequenced in a study of regulatory T cells in long-lasting Graves disease. The time point denotes: persistent/refractory GD, antithyroid drugs over 5 years with positive TRAb. RNA extracted from PBMCs served as the sequencing template. CDR3 regions were amplified by Arm-PCR using iRepertoire HTBI primers to build TCR beta libraries. MiXCR, applied by TCRdb to the multiplex PCR reads, yields one record per CDR3 protein. This sample has roughly 400,000 distinct CDR3 sequences, with around 20% found just once. The sample in question was peripheral blood mononuclear cells (PBMCs), obtained when the disease was refractory, from a patient treated with antithyroid drugs. The receptor source for this set is a female donor with Graves disease.

This clonotype appeared a few times. The chain uses TRBV10-3 and TRBJ1-3; D gene unclear. CDR1 is ENHRY and CDR2 is SYGVKD in the germline V gene. Trimming removed 4 bases from V and 0 bases from J, with 13 bases in between. This CDR3 is built from 16 residues. The CDR3, as DNA: TGTGCCATCAGTGCAGGATCCGGGTCCTCTGGAAACACCATATATTTT. Protein product: CAISAGSGSSGNTIYF.

The CDR3 DNA reads as TGTGCCAGCAGACAACAGGGTGGCGAAAACATTCAGTACTTC. It encodes CASRQQGGENIQYF. The gene calls are TRBV7-2 and TRBJ2-4, with D possibly matching TRBD1 (6 bases). The V gene lost 6 bases and the J gene lost 5 bases, with 14 bases spanning the gap. This CDR3 contains 14 residues. CDR1 and CDR2 from the germline V gene are SGHTA and FQGNSA.